This entry features one T cell receptor (beta chain) sequence. Its specificity is not known. This record belongs to a study of T cells in Graves' hyperthyroidism and ophthalmopathy. Whole-study results and caveats: The model foresaw ophthalmopathy a median around 6 months prior to onset.

RNA transcripts gave rise to amplified TCR beta CDR3 regions. Using the HTBI primer set, a first-round RT-PCR was run on the TCR CDR3. TCRdb independently ran MiXCR on the multiplex PCR reads; one entry per CDR3 protein. The sample lists approximately 500,000 distinct CDR3 sequences, approximately 44% occurring once. The CDR3 covers 15 residues. J was trimmed by 1 base and V by 8 bases; bases with no gene match: 11. The V gene's germline CDR1 is MNHEY and CDR2 SVGAGI. The study defined stable Graves' hyperthyroidism as no ophthalmopathy progression within 18 months. Clinical symptoms, serum thyroxine and TRAb, thyroid ultrasound and orbital computed tomography were used for the diagnoses.

The origin of this receptor is a woman under 30 with Graves' hyperthyroidism. The chain carries TRBV6-5 and TRBJ2-7, with 7 bases lining up with TRBD2. The specimen was peripheral blood or thyroid tissue (not recorded which). The CDR3 here is CASSPAGKESYEQYF. In DNA, the CDR3 is TGTGCCAGCTCACCAGCGGGGAAAGAATCCTACGAGCAGTACTTC.